Listed below are T cell receptor beta chains from one sample, sequenced in a study of regulatory T cells in long-lasting Graves disease. TCRdb called the multiplex PCR reads again in MiXCR, with one record for every CDR3 protein. The profile shows 450,000 to 700,000 distinct CDR3 sequences, around an eighth of them singletons. This same sample was also part of a study on T cells in Graves' hyperthyroidism and ophthalmopathy.

Sample: peripheral blood mononuclear cells (PBMCs), taken at new diagnosis, from a patient treated with antithyroid drugs. These receptor sequences come from a man younger than 45 with Graves disease. CDR3s include the opening cysteine and the closing phenylalanine or tryptophan. Each record gives: D gene, clone size, J gene, V gene, CDR3 DNA, CDR3 protein. The D gene is left open where the match is weak. The listing skips clone size in some rows; elsewhere it reads once, few, many or a size class.

TRBD2 | NA | TRBJ2-2 | TRBV18 | TGTGCCAGCTCACCATCGGGAGGACTAGCGGGAGCAAGCGGGGAGCTGTTTTTT | CASSPSGGLAGASGELFF
NA | many | TRBJ2-1 | TRBV12-3/TRBV12-4 | TGTGCCAGCAGTTTGCGTCCTTCTTCAAGCTCCTACAATGAGCAGTTCTTC | CASSLRPSSSSYNEQFF
NA | many | TRBJ2-1 | TRBV20-1 | TGCAGTGCTAGAGATCTTTGGGGGCGGAGTCTCAATGAGCAGTTCTTC | CSARDLWGRSLNEQFF
NA | many | TRBJ2-3 | TRBV24-1 | TGTGCCACCAGTGATTCCAAGGGTACTACAGATACGCAGTATTTT | CATSDSKGTTDTQYF
NA | few | TRBJ2-2 | TRBV12-3/TRBV12-4 | TGTGCCAGCAGTTTTGAGGTGGTTGCCAGGGAGCTGTTTTTT | CASSFEVVARELFF
TRBD2 | many | TRBJ2-3 | TRBV6-1 | TGTGCCAGCAGATCCGGACTAGCGGGAGACACAGATACGCAGTATTTT | CASRSGLAGDTDTQYF
NA | many | TRBJ2-1 | TRBV3-1 | TGTGCCAGCAGCCAAGTGAGTAGTGTGGATGAGCAGTTCTTC | CASSQVSSVDEQFF
NA | NA | TRBJ2-1 | TRBV9 | TGTGCCAGCAGCGTAGATGGGACGTTTTACAATGAGCAGTTCTTC | CASSVDGTFYNEQFF
NA | NA | TRBJ1-5 | TRBV28 | TGTGCCAGCAGTTTACTTTATCAGCCCCAGCATTTT | CASSLLYQPQHF
NA | many | TRBJ1-2 | TRBV27 | TGTGCCAGCAGTTTAACGCGGGGGCGAGATGGCTACACCTTC | CASSLTRGRDGYTF
TRBD2 | many | TRBJ2-7 | TRBV7-9 | TGTGCCAGCAGCCTCGGCGGCGGGAGTAACGAGCAGTACTTC | CASSLGGGSNEQYF
NA | many | TRBJ2-1 | TRBV29-1 | TGCAGCGAGCGACTCCCTGGGAATGAGCAGTTCTTC | CSERLPGNEQFF
NA | few | TRBJ2-3 | TRBV19 | TGTGCCAGTAGTAGCGGGTATAACACAGATACGCAGTATTTT | CASSSGYNTDTQYF
NA | many | TRBJ2-7 | TRBV20-1 | TGCAGTGCTAGCGATCACTACGGGCAGTACTTC | CSASDHYGQYF
TRBD1 | many | TRBJ2-7 | TRBV12-3/TRBV12-4 | TGTGCCAGCAGCCCCAACAGGGGTAGCACGTACGAGCAGTACTTC | CASSPNRGSTYEQYF
TRBD1 | few | TRBJ1-2 | TRBV2 | TGTGCCAGTCCGGGACAGGGGGTGCGTGGCTACACCTTC | CASPGQGVRGYTF
TRBD2 | many | TRBJ2-7 | TRBV12-5 | TGTGCTAGTCAACTAGCGGGAGCGGATGAGCAGTACTTC | CASQLAGADEQYF
NA | many | TRBJ2-2 | TRBV10-3 | TGTGCCATCCTGGCCTCAGGTGCCGGGGAGCTGTTTTTT | CAILASGAGELFF
NA | many | TRBJ2-7 | TRBV7-2 | TGTGCCAGCAGCCCTCCGCCCGGCGCCAGAATCGAGCAGTACTTC | CASSPPPGARIEQYF
TRBD2 | NA | TRBJ2-1 | TRBV18 | TGTGCCAGCTCACCTTCTAGCGGGAGGGCCGTAGTAGATGAGCAGTTCTTC | CASSPSSGRAVVDEQFF
TRBD1 | many | TRBJ1-2 | TRBV14 | TGTGCCAGCAGCCAGGCGACAGGGGGCGGCTATGGCTACACCTTC | CASSQATGGGYGYTF
NA | many | TRBJ1-5 | TRBV29-1 | TGCAGCGTCGGGGGACTTTATAGCAATCAGCCCCAGCATTTT | CSVGGLYSNQPQHF
NA | many | TRBJ2-3 | TRBV12-3/TRBV12-4 | TGTGCCAGCAGCAAGACCCAACTAGGGGATACGCAGTATTTT | CASSKTQLGDTQYF
NA | NA | TRBJ2-1 | TRBV10-3 | TGTGCCATCAGTGAACAGGGACTCGTAAATGAGCAGTTCTTC | CAISEQGLVNEQFF
NA | many | TRBJ2-7 | TRBV27 | TGTGCCAGCAGTTTCTCCGGGGGTTATTACGAGCAGTACTTC | CASSFSGGYYEQYF
NA | few | TRBJ1-5 | TRBV27 | TGTGCCAGCGCGAAGTCTATAGGGAGCAATCAGCCCCAGCATTTT | CASAKSIGSNQPQHF
TRBD2 | many | TRBJ2-3 | TRBV6-2/TRBV6-3 | TGTGCCAGTAGAAGACTAGCGGCCCAGGGAGCGCAGTATTTT | CASRRLAAQGAQYF
NA | many | TRBJ1-6 | TRBV7-2 | TGTGCAACCGGGGGGGCGCGGAATTCACCCCTCCACTTT | CATGGARNSPLHF
NA | many | TRBJ2-5 | TRBV28 | TGTGCCGCCTCCCTCGGGCAAGAGACCCAGTACTTC | CAASLGQETQYF
NA | NA | TRBJ2-3 | TRBV19 | TGTGCCAGTAGTCGGGGACCTTCTTTCTTCACAGATACGCAGTATTTT | CASSRGPSFFTDTQYF
TRBD2 | many | TRBJ2-3 | TRBV11-1 | TGTGCCAGCAGAACTAGCGGGAGGGCCCTCGATACGCAGTATTTT | CASRTSGRALDTQYF
NA | many | TRBJ2-2 | TRBV5-5 | TGTGCCAGCAGCTGGGGATGGGGAAACACCGGGGAGCTGTTTTTT | CASSWGWGNTGELFF
TRBD1 | few | TRBJ2-7 | TRBV10-3 | TGTGCCATCAGGAAGGACAGGGGAGGGTACGAGCAGTACTTC | CAIRKDRGGYEQYF
NA | many | TRBJ2-6 | TRBV19 | TGTGCCAGTAGGGGCGGGGAAACTGGGGCCAACGTCCTGACTTTC | CASRGGETGANVLTF
TRBD1 | few | TRBJ1-2 | TRBV25-1 | TGTGCCAGCAGTGAATCCCCCGGACAGGCCCGGGGCTACACCTTC | CASSESPGQARGYTF
TRBD1 | few | TRBJ1-2 | TRBV19 | TGTGCCAGTAGGACAGGGAATGGCTACACCTTC | CASRTGNGYTF
TRBD2 | NA | TRBJ2-2 | TRBV4-1 | TGCGCCAGCACCCTTCTTGCGGGAGTGGGGACCGGGGAGCTGTTTTTT | CASTLLAGVGTGELFF
TRBD1 | many | TRBJ2-5 | TRBV7-6 | TGTGCCAGCAGGGCAGGGGGTGCGGAGACCCAGTACTTC | CASRAGGAETQYF
NA | many | TRBJ1-1 | TRBV6-2/TRBV6-3 | TGTGCCAGCAGGCCTCTTTTGCACAGCCGGGCCCTGGCTGAAGCTTTCTTT | CASRPLLHSRALAEAFF
NA | NA | TRBJ1-1 | TRBV6-1 | TGTGCCAGCAAAGAGGTGTGGGCCACTGAAGCTTTCTTT | CASKEVWATEAFF
NA | many | TRBJ1-1 | TRBV7-9 | TGTGCCAGCACTTCCAATCCGGGACGGAAGAACACTGAAGCTTTCTTT | CASTSNPGRKNTEAFF
NA | many | TRBJ2-3 | TRBV6-1 | TGTGCCAGCAAAGAAAGGTTGGCAGATACGCAGTATTTT | CASKERLADTQYF
TRBD1 | NA | TRBJ2-5 | TRBV10-1 | TGCGCCAGCACCTCAAGGGGGCGGGAGACCCAGTACTTC | CASTSRGRETQYF
NA | few | TRBJ2-1 | TRBV27 | TGTGCCAGCAGCCCCTTGGACGGACGCTCCTACAATGAGCAGTTCTTC | CASSPLDGRSYNEQFF
TRBD2 | many | TRBJ2-1 | TRBV27 | TGTGCCAGCATGGCCAGCGGGAGGCCCAATGAGCAGTTCTTC | CASMASGRPNEQFF
NA | many | TRBJ2-3 | TRBV20-1 | TGCAGTGCGCATCTAGCAGTAAACACAGATACGCAGTATTTT | CSAHLAVNTDTQYF
TRBD1 | NA | TRBJ1-1 | TRBV11-2 | TGTGCCAGCAGGTACACAGGGGCGAGCCCTGAAGCTTTCTTT | CASRYTGASPEAFF
TRBD2 | NA | TRBJ2-4 | TRBV3-1 | TGTGCCAGCAGCTCCCAAATAGGGACTAGCGTTACTCAGTACTTC | CASSSQIGTSVTQYF
NA | NA | TRBJ1-6 | TRBV30 | TGTGCCTGGAGTGTAAAGTCAGTCTATAATTCACCCCTCCACTTT | CAWSVKSVYNSPLHF
TRBD2 | many | TRBJ2-1 | TRBV12-3/TRBV12-4 | TGTGCCAGCAGTTTAGCCGGGAGGGCGGGCAATGAGCAGTTCTTC | CASSLAGRAGNEQFF
TRBD1 | many | TRBJ1-4 | TRBV30 | TGTGCCTGGGAACCCGACAGGGGAAGGGAAAAACTGTTTTTT | CAWEPDRGREKLFF
TRBD2 | NA | TRBJ2-1 | TRBV18 | TGTGCCAGCTCACCGGGTAGCGGGAGGGACAATGAGCAGTTCTTC | CASSPGSGRDNEQFF
TRBD2 | many | TRBJ2-5 | TRBV10-3 | TGTGCCACCGGGAGGGGTGAAGAGACCCAGTACTTC | CATGRGEETQYF
NA | many | TRBJ2-1 | TRBV29-1 | TGCAGCGTAGGGACCGCTAATGAGCAGTTCTTC | CSVGTANEQFF
TRBD1 | many | TRBJ1-2 | TRBV27 | TGTGCCAGCAGATTTTGGGACAGGGGATATGGCTACACCTTC | CASRFWDRGYGYTF